The 31 T cell receptor beta chains below all came from one sample that was sequenced in a study of regulatory T cells. The PCR used 52 TRBV and 13 TRBJ primers. Libraries were prepared by immunoSEQ multiplex PCR; TCRdb keeps only in-frame clonotypes and omits some of them. Among just over 20,000 clones listed, over 85% were seen once. The specimen was CD8+ T cells sorted from blood. Receptors originate from a child aged 2 to 10 with CD3G deficiency.

This clone was recorded a few times. This chain uses TRBV6-1 with TRBJ2-7; D gene ambiguous. Germline loops: CDR1 MNHNS, CDR2 SASEGT. Trimming took off 5 bases at V and 1 base at J, with 3 bases between the two ends. The length of the CDR3 is 11 residues. The DNA of the CDR3 is TGTGCCAGCAGTCCTTCCTACGAGCAGTACTTC. It is translated as CASSPSYEQYF.

The gene calls are TRBV28 and TRBJ1-1; possible D gene TRBD1, 6 bases. The germline V gene encodes CDR1 MDHEN and CDR2 SYDVKM. This CDR3 region has 16 residues. The V end lost 8 bases, the J end lost 0 bases, and 19 bases lay between the germline ends. The CDR3: CASSLGGHGLNTEAFF. The CDR3 DNA sequence: TGTGCCAGCTCGCTGGGGGGACATGGATTGAACACTGAAGCTTTCTTT.

The V gene is TRBV19, the J gene TRBJ1-6, with D perhaps TRBD1 (5 bases). CDR3 length: 13 amino acids. With 5 bases removed from V and 8 bases from J, the gap between germline ends came to 10 bases. Germline values: CDR1 LNHDA, CDR2 SQIVND (reference sequence). CDR3 region: CASSSGTYSPLHF. CDR3 coding DNA: TGTGCCAGTAGTTCCGGGACTTATTCACCCCTCCACTTT.

This clone appeared once. J is TRBJ2-5 and V is TRBV7-6; 7 bases agree with TRBD1. Germline CDR1 reads SGHVS; CDR2 reads FNYEAQ. Trimming took 5 bases from V and 5 from J; bases not matched to a gene: 5. The CDR3 consists of 13 residues. The CDR3 bases are TGTGCCAGCAGCCAGACAGGGATGGAGACCCAGTACTTC. As protein: CASSQTGMETQYF.

J is TRBJ2-7 and V is TRBV6-1; 7 bases match TRBD1. V shed 4 bases, J shed 3 bases, and the junction held 3 bases outside the gene matches. Per the germline V gene, CDR1 is MNHNS and CDR2 is SASEGT. The CDR3 is made up of 13 amino acids. CDR3 bases: TGTGCCAGCAGTGTGGGACAGTACTACGAGCAGTACTTC. It translates to CASSVGQYYEQYF.

V usage is TRBV28 and J usage is TRBJ1-2, with 8 bases that match TRBD1. V trimming: 6 bases; J trimming: 5 bases; junction bases outside the gene matches: 11. The CDR3 is made up of 15 amino acids. Germline CDR1 MDHEN, CDR2 SYDVKM. The CDR3 sequence is CASSDLDRDPYGYTF. The CDR3 DNA is TGTGCCAGCAGCGATTTGGACAGGGACCCTTATGGCTACACCTTC.

A word on this clone: Because the CDR3's place on the DNA is in doubt, the DNA is left out and the CDR3 is given as listed by TCRdb. The chain joins TRBV28 to TRBJ2-1; the table assigns TRBD2, which was not confirmed against the DNA. The CDR3 extends over 20 residues, inclusive of both ends. CDR1 MDHEN and CDR2 SYDVKM come from the germline V gene. The CDR3 here is CASSLGMGLAGGSSYNEQFF.

The J gene is TRBJ2-6, the V gene TRBV30; D not certain. Germline values: CDR1 GTSNPN, CDR2 SVGIG (reference sequence). This CDR3 has 14 amino acids. V was clipped by 2 bases and J by 0 bases, with 5 bases between them. CDR3 loop: CAWSPYSGANVLTF. The CDR3, as DNA: TGTGCCTGGAGTCCCTACTCTGGGGCCAACGTCCTGACTTTC.

This chain connects TRBV28 to TRBJ2-1, with TRBD1 as a possible D gene (6 bases). V gave up 6 bases and J gave up 3 bases, with 18 bases separating them. The CDR3 contains 16 residues. Per germline, CDR1 MDHEN and CDR2 SYDVKM. Here the CDR3 DNA reads TGTGCCAGCAGCCCGCAGCAGGGGTCCGTCTACAATGAGCAGTTCTTC. Translation gives CASSPQQGSVYNEQFF. The full variable domain, its missing parts supplied by reference TRBV28 and TRBJ2-1, is DVKVTQSSRYLVKRTGEKVFLECVQDMDHENMFWYRQDPGLGLRLIYFSYDVKMKEKGDIPEGYSVSREKKERFSLILESASTNQTSMYLCASSPQQGSVYNEQFFGPGTRLTVL.

The genes are TRBV7-9 and TRBJ2-5, with 8 bases fitting TRBD2. Germline V gives CDR1 SEHNR, CDR2 FQNEAQ (reference sequence). J lost 0 bases, V lost 5 bases, and 5 bases had no gene match. The CDR3 has 15 amino acids. CDR3 sequence: CASSPGLGYQETQYF. Written as DNA, the CDR3 is TGTGCCAGCAGCCCGGGACTAGGTTACCAAGAGACCCAGTACTTC.

The chain is built from TRBV20-1 and TRBJ2-1; tentative D call: TRBD1 (6 bases). Germline V gene data show CDR1 as DFQATT and CDR2 as SNEGSKA (reference sequence). The V end lost 5 bases, the J end lost 9 bases, and 11 bases lay between the germline ends. This CDR3 contains 11 residues. CDR3 nucleotide sequence: TGCAGTGCTCCACAGGGAATTGAGCAGTTCTTC. Its protein is CSAPQGIEQFF.

The chain carries TRBV19 and TRBJ1-2; D is ambiguous. Trimming took off 7 bases at V and 8 bases at J, with 11 bases between the two ends. This CDR3 region has 11 residues. Germline assignment: CDR1 LNHDA and CDR2 SQIVND (reference sequence). Here the CDR3 reads CASTHGGGYTF. The CDR3 DNA is TGTGCCAGTACCCACGGAGGGGGCTACACCTTC.

V and J are TRBV28 and TRBJ2-7, with TRBD2 identical over 9 bases. The CDR3 runs to 16 residues. Germline CDR1 reads MDHEN; CDR2 reads SYDVKM. J gave up 6 bases and V 5 bases, and 14 bases lay outside the gene matches. Here the CDR3 reads CASSGNQREEVSEQYF. Written as DNA, the CDR3 is TGTGCCAGCAGTGGGAATCAGCGGGAGGAAGTCAGCGAGCAGTACTTC.

This clone showed up just a few times. The rearrangement links TRBV6-6 to TRBJ2-7; D gene unclear. Per the germline V gene, CDR1 is MNHNY and CDR2 is SVGAGI (reference sequence). Between the trimmed V and J ends, which lost 5 bases and 1 base, there was a span of 3 bases. The CDR3 consists of 11 residues. The CDR3, as DNA: TGTGCCAGCAGTCCTTCCTACGAGCAGTACTTC. Protein product: CASSPSYEQYF.

The J gene is TRBJ1-1, the V gene TRBV6-1, with D uncertain. Deletions cut 6 bases from V and 0 bases from J, with 11 bases between. The length of the CDR3 is 14 residues. Germline V CDR1 and CDR2: MNHNS, SASEGT. The CDR3 loop reads CASRKRELNTEAFF. In DNA, the CDR3 is TGTGCCAGCAGGAAAAGAGAATTGAACACTGAAGCTTTCTTT.

The chain has TRBV28 and TRBJ2-2; a weak D match, TRBD1 (5 bases). V was clipped by 2 bases and J by 3 bases, with 13 bases between them. This CDR3 spans 16 amino acids. CDR1 and CDR2 from the germline V gene are MDHEN and SYDVKM. CDR3 nucleotide sequence: TGTGCCAGCAGTTTAAGTAATAGACAGTACACCGGGGAGCTGTTTTTT. Its translation: CASSLSNRQYTGELFF.

This sequence joins TRBV20-1 and TRBJ2-7; tentatively, D is TRBD2 (6 bases). From germline, CDR1 is DFQATT and CDR2 SNEGSKA (reference sequence). Trimming stripped 4 bases from V and 6 bases from J, with 10 bases between. This CDR3 has 11 residues. CDR3 sequence reads: CSAIVSGEQYF. As DNA, the CDR3 is TGCAGTGCTATAGTTAGCGGCGAGCAGTACTTC.

CDR3 amino acids: CASSQAQGPYEQYF. The DNA for the CDR3 is TGTGCCAGCAGCCAGGCCCAGGGTCCCTACGAGCAGTACTTC. The rearrangement uses TRBV27 and TRBJ2-7; D is perhaps TRBD1 (5 bases). CDR3 length: 14 amino acids. The germline V gene encodes CDR1 MNHEY and CDR2 SMNVEV (reference sequence). Trimming left V 6 bases short and J 2 bases short, with 14 bases between.

This chain connects TRBV7-5 to TRBJ2-2; TRBD1, as called in the table, went unchecked against the DNA. TRBV7-5 is marked as a pseudogene. CDR3 length equals 12 residues. The CDR3 DNA reads as TGTGCCAGCAGCTCCCAATCCGGGGAGCTGTTTTTT. Amino acid sequence: CASSSQSGELFF.

This chain connects TRBV5-1 to TRBJ1-1; D is ambiguous. V was clipped by 4 bases and J by 4 bases, with 11 bases between them. The length of the CDR3 is 13 residues. Germline V gives CDR1 SGHRS, CDR2 YFSETQ. CDR3 sequence (DNA): TGCGCCAGCAGCGCCGGGGAGGGCACTGAAGCTTTCTTT. Amino acids: CASSAGEGTEAFF.

The chain carries TRBV28 and TRBJ1-2, with D unclear. In germline, CDR1 is MDHEN, CDR2 SYDVKM. The V and J ends lost 3 bases and 3 bases respectively, with 8 bases between them. The CDR3 has 13 amino acids. The CDR3 DNA sequence: TGTGCCAGCAGTTTTACCCACCACTATGGCTACACCTTC. Translated, it gives CASSFTHHYGYTF.

This chain uses TRBV28 with TRBJ2-7; D may be TRBD1 (6 bases). Germline CDR1 reads MDHEN; CDR2 reads SYDVKM. Trimming left V 6 bases short and J 2 bases short, with 14 bases between. This CDR3 has 14 residues. CDR3 region: CASSSETGPYEQYF. As DNA, the CDR3 is TGTGCCAGCAGCTCCGAGACAGGACCCTACGAGCAGTACTTC. Complete variable domain (other parts from reference TRBV28 and TRBJ2-7): DVKVTQSSRYLVKRTGEKVFLECVQDMDHENMFWYRQDPGLGLRLIYFSYDVKMKEKGDIPEGYSVSREKKERFSLILESASTNQTSMYLCASSSETGPYEQYFGPGTRLTVT.

This clone has more than one count but fewer than ten. This sequence joins TRBV13 and TRBJ2-2, with D uncertain. CDR3 length: 13 residues. Germline-derived CDR1 and CDR2 are PRHDT and FYEKMQ (reference sequence). V dropped 0 bases and J dropped 7 bases, with 6 bases sitting between them. In DNA, the CDR3 is TGTGCCAGCAGCTTAGGATCCTTCGGGGAGCTGTTTTTT. Its translation: CASSLGSFGELFF.

The J gene is TRBJ1-1, the V gene TRBV6-1; the D is unclear. The CDR3 is 14 residues long. V dropped 1 base and J dropped 0 bases, with 6 bases sitting between them. Germline CDR1 reads MNHNS; CDR2 reads SASEGT. CDR3 coding DNA: TGTGCCAGCAGTGAAGTGGGGTTGAACACTGAAGCTTTCTTT. It is translated as CASSEVGLNTEAFF.

This clone was found once. The rearrangement links TRBV27 to TRBJ2-2; D call uncertain. The CDR3 is 12 amino acids. Deletions cut 3 bases from V and 2 bases from J, with 1 base between. CDR1 and CDR2 (germline): MNHEY, SMNVEV (reference sequence). CDR3 coding DNA: TGTGCCAGCAGTTTCAACACCGGGGAGCTGTTTTTT. Its translation: CASSFNTGELFF.

The V and J genes are TRBV7-9 and TRBJ2-1; TRBD2 agrees at 13 bases. Per germline, CDR1 SEHNR and CDR2 FQNEAQ (reference sequence). The CDR3 length is 15 residues. Trimming took 5 bases from V and 7 from J; bases not matched to a gene: 5. CDR3 DNA sequence: TGTGCCAGCAGCCCGACTAGCGGGAGGTCTAATGAGCAGTTCTTC. Amino acid sequence: CASSPTSGRSNEQFF. The entire variable domain, with the rest obtained from reference TRBV7-9 and TRBJ2-1, is as follows: DTGVSQNPRHKITKRGQNVTFRCDPISEHNRLYWYRQTLGQGPEFLTYFQNEAQLEKSRLLSDRFSAERPKGSFSTLEIQRTEQGDSAMYLCASSPTSGRSNEQFFGPGTRLTVL.

This clone appeared a single time. The CDR3 sequence: CASSSRDSSTDTQYF. The CDR3 region has the DNA TGTGCCAGCAGCTCCCGGGACTCTAGCACAGATACGCAGTATTTT. The genes are TRBV7-6 and TRBJ2-3; a possible D gene is TRBD2 (6 bases). CDR1 SGHVS and CDR2 FNYEAQ come from the germline V gene. V was shortened by 4 bases and J by 0 bases, with 11 bases between the two germline ends. This CDR3 has 15 amino acids.

The chain joins TRBV28 to TRBJ2-1; 14 bases match TRBD2. Germline V gene sequence: CDR1 MDHEN, CDR2 SYDVKM. The J segment lost 2 bases and the V segment lost 6 bases, leaving 15 bases of the junction unmatched. The CDR3 extends over 20 amino acids. The DNA for the CDR3 is TGTGCCAGCAGCTTTCGACTAGCGGGAGGGAAGCAGGCCCCCTACAATGAGCAGTTCTTC. Amino acid sequence: CASSFRLAGGKQAPYNEQFF.

The rearrangement uses TRBV11-2 and TRBJ1-2; a weak D match, TRBD1 (5 bases). Germline CDR1 is SGHAT and CDR2 is FQNNGV. The CDR3 is made up of 14 amino acids. The ends were cut back, 1 base at V and 5 bases at J, with 11 bases in the middle. The CDR3 is CASSLGLGTYGYTF. As DNA, the CDR3 is TGTGCCAGCAGCTTAGGTCTCGGGACTTATGGCTACACCTTC.

V gene TRBV28 combines with J gene TRBJ1-5, with D perhaps TRBD1 (5 bases). Trimming took 5 bases from V and 5 from J, leaving 13 bases between them. The CDR3 extends over 14 amino acids. Germline CDR1 is MDHEN and CDR2 is SYDVKM. This CDR3 is CASSVSGGYQPQHF. CDR3 nucleotides: TGTGCCAGCAGTGTCTCTGGGGGTTATCAGCCCCAGCATTTT.

This chain joins TRBV5-3 and TRBJ2-5; 8 positions match TRBD1. TRBV5-3 is marked as an open reading frame, function uncertain. With V trimmed by 4 bases and J by 1 base, 6 bases remained unmatched. The CDR3 runs to 15 residues. This CDR3 is CARSPEGQAQETQYF. The CDR3 bases are TGTGCCAGAAGCCCCGAGGGACAGGCCCAAGAGACCCAGTACTTC.